A selection of T cell receptor beta chains follows, all from one sample in a study of cytomegalovirus exposure and HLA in healthy donors. Sequenced by immunoSEQ multiplex PCR; TCRdb stores in-frame clones only, minus some. The sample holds 98,000 or so clones, roughly 85% seen once. The material sequenced was PBMCs. The receptors shown here come from a man aged 55 to 69 in good health and CMV-seropositive. Each CDR3 is given with its conserved first and last residue. D genes are given only for firm matches. Rows may omit the clone size; those that give it use once, few, many or a size class.

v_call,clone_size,j_call,d_call,cdr3_aa,cdr3_nt
TRBV18,-,TRBJ2-2,TRBD2,CASSPGGGPNTGELFF,TGTGCCAGCTCACCCGGGGGAGGGCCGAACACCGGGGAGCTGTTTTTT
TRBV14,few,TRBJ2-3,-,CASPTLDSRGGTDTQYF,TGTGCCAGCCCTACCTTGGACAGTCGGGGGGGCACAGATACGCAGTATTTT
TRBV7-2,-,TRBJ2-5,TRBD2,CASSLVSSGGQETQYF,TGTGCCAGCAGCTTAGTTTCTAGCGGGGGTCAAGAGACCCAGTACTTC
TRBV5-4,-,TRBJ2-7,-,CASSLAGGASYEQYF,TGTGCCAGCAGCTTGGCTGGGGGGGCCTCCTACGAGCAGTACTTC
TRBV28,-,TRBJ1-1,-,CASSFVHPGTEAFF,TGTGCCAGCAGTTTTGTCCACCCGGGGACTGAAGCTTTCTTT
TRBV6-5,once,TRBJ2-7,TRBD1,CATGGQGVGEQYF,TGTGCCACGGGAGGACAGGGGGTAGGGGAGCAGTACTTC
TRBV7-2,-,TRBJ2-3,-,CASSLGPYTDTQYF,TGTGCCAGCAGCTTAGGGCCGTACACAGATACGCAGTATTTT
TRBV14,few,TRBJ1-6,TRBD1,CASSLAAGGNSPLHF,TGTGCCAGCAGCCTCGCAGCAGGGGGTAATTCACCCCTCCACTTT
TRBV7-9,-,TRBJ1-4,TRBD1,CASSQQGAFEKLFF,TGTGCCAGCAGCCAACAGGGGGCTTTTGAAAAACTGTTTTTT
TRBV7-6,few,TRBJ2-1,-,CASSLPEKEQFF,TGTGCCAGCAGCTTACCGGAGAAAGAGCAGTTCTTC